The clone carrying this TCR beta chain was picked up one time. The CDR3 has 15 residues. V was trimmed by 6 bases and J by 5 bases, leaving 19 bases between them. Germline CDR1 SNHLY, CDR2 FYNNEI. Authors' data handling: The assay estimated nucleated cells by amplifying reference gene primers. Repertoires were generated with immunoSEQ multiplex PCR, while TCRdb's copy carries only in-frame clones and drops some. The V and J calls and clone size were taken over from that table, and D and trimming were inferred from the DNA. The sample holds about 85,000 clones; 89% are singletons and the top ten take approximately 2.4%. This sample is part of a study of blood T cell repertoires in COVID-19.

This receptor was obtained from a man aged 50-59 years with acute or convalescent COVID-19. The sequenced sample was peripheral blood. The rearrangement links TRBV2 to TRBJ2-5; no clear D gene. DNA of the CDR3: TGTGCCAGCAGATATGTCCAGGAAGGTGGGGAGACCCAGTACTTC. Its translation: CASRYVQEGGETQYF.